The 5 T cell receptor beta chains in this list originate from one sample, sequenced in a study of early T cells in non-severe SARS-CoV-2 infection. TCRdb independently ran MiXCR on the 5' RACE reads; one entry per CDR3 protein. This sample has about 50,000 distinct CDR3 sequences, with approximately 10% found just once. Material for sequencing was whole blood. Receptor source: an adult who was a healthcare worker with PCR-confirmed SARS-CoV-2 infection or an uninfected control (not recorded which).

The chain employs TRBV20-1 and TRBJ2-1; 7 nucleotides match TRBD2. The CDR3 consists of 15 residues. Per the germline V gene, CDR1 is DFQATT and CDR2 is SNEGSKA (reference sequence). Unmatched junction bases numbered 15, after V lost 5 bases and J lost 8 bases. In nucleotides, the CDR3 is TGCAGTGCTGTGGGAGGGCAACCTAGGGACGATGAGCAGTTCTTC. Translating it yields CSAVGGQPRDDEQFF.

This clonotype was detected many times. For the CDR3, the DNA is TGTGCCAGCAGACCAGGACCCGGGAACACTGAAGCTTTCTTT. It translates to CASRPGPGNTEAFF. V gene TRBV7-3 combines with J gene TRBJ1-1, with D unresolved. The length of the CDR3 is 14 residues. V was clipped by 6 bases and J by 1 base, with 12 bases between them. Germline CDR1 SGHTA, CDR2 FQGTGA.

The chain links TRBV5-1 to TRBJ2-5, with 12 bases identical to TRBD2. Trimming took 1 base from V and 4 from J; bases not matched to a gene: 5. The CDR3 spans 16 residues. Germline V lookup: CDR1 SGHRS, CDR2 YFSETQ. CDR3 bases: TGCGCCAGCAGCTTGTCGACTAGCGGGGGAGGAGAGACCCAGTACTTC. Residues: CASSLSTSGGGETQYF.

This clonotype was seen ten or more times. This chain joins TRBV7-2 and TRBJ2-5, with TRBD2 identical over 11 bases. The junction had 0 bases not matched to a gene; V was cut back by 4 bases and J by 5 bases. Germline V CDR1 and CDR2: SGHTA, FQGNSA. This CDR3 is 13 amino acids long. In DNA form, the CDR3 reads TGTGCCAGCAGCTGGACTAGCGGGGAGACCCAGTACTTC. It encodes CASSWTSGETQYF. Full variable domain (rest looked up from reference TRBV7-2 and TRBJ2-5): GAGVSQSPSNKVTEKGKDVELRCDPISGHTALYWYRQSLGQGLEFLIYFQGNSAPDKSGLPSDRFSAERTGGSVSTLTIQRTQQEDSAVYLCASSWTSGETQYFGPGTRLLVL.

The table lists this clonotype with many counts. This chain connects TRBV3-1 to TRBJ2-6, with D tentatively TRBD2 (6 bases). Per germline, CDR1 LGHDT and CDR2 YNNKEL (reference sequence). The germline V and J ends were trimmed by 3 bases and 0 bases, with 12 bases remaining between them. This CDR3 is built from 17 residues. For the CDR3, the DNA is TGTGCCAGCAGCCAGAAGAGGAGGGTCTCTGGGGCCAACGTCCTGACTTTC. The encoded protein is CASSQKRRVSGANVLTF.